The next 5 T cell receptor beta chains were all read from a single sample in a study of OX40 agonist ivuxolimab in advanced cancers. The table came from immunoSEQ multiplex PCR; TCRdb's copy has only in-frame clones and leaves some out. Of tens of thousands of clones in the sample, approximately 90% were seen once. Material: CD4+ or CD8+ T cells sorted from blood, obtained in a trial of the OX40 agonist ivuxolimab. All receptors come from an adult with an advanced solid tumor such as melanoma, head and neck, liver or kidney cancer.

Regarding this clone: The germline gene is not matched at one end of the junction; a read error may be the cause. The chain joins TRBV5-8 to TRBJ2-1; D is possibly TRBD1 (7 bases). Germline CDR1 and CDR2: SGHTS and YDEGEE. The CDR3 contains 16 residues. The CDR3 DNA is TGCGCCAGCAGCCCACTTCAGGGGGGAATTTACAATGAGCAGTTCTTC. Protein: CASSPLQGGIYNEQFF.

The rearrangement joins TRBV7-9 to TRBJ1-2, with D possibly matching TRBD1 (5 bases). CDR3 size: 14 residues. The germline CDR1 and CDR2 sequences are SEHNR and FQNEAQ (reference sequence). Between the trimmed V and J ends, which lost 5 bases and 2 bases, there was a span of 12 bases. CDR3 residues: CASSLVGVNYGYTF. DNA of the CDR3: TGTGCCAGCAGCCTTGTAGGGGTAAACTATGGCTACACCTTC.

The CDR3 region is CASSYSGGEGETQYF. The CDR3 bases are TGTGCCAGCAGTTACTCAGGCGGGGAGGGGGAGACCCAGTACTTC. The chain uses TRBV6-5 and TRBJ2-5, with TRBD2 matching 7 bases. Germline-derived CDR1 and CDR2 are MNHEY and SVGAGI. The CDR3 runs to 15 residues. Germline trimming cut 0 bases from V and 5 bases from J; bases unmatched to any gene: 6.

CDR3: CASSRTGFTYNEQFF. The CDR3 nucleotides are TGTGCCAGCAGCCGGACAGGGTTTACCTACAATGAGCAGTTCTTC. The chain recombines TRBV7-9 with TRBJ2-1; 8 nucleotides line up with TRBD1. The CDR3 is 15 residues long. From germline, CDR1 is SEHNR and CDR2 FQNEAQ (reference sequence). J was trimmed by 2 bases and V by 5 bases; bases with no gene match: 5.

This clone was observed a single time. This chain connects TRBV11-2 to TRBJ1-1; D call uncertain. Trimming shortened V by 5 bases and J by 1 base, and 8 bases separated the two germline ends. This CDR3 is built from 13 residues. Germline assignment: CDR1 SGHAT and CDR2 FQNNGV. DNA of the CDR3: TGTGCCAGCAGCGCAGTAGCGAACACTGAAGCTTTCTTT. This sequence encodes CASSAVANTEAFF.